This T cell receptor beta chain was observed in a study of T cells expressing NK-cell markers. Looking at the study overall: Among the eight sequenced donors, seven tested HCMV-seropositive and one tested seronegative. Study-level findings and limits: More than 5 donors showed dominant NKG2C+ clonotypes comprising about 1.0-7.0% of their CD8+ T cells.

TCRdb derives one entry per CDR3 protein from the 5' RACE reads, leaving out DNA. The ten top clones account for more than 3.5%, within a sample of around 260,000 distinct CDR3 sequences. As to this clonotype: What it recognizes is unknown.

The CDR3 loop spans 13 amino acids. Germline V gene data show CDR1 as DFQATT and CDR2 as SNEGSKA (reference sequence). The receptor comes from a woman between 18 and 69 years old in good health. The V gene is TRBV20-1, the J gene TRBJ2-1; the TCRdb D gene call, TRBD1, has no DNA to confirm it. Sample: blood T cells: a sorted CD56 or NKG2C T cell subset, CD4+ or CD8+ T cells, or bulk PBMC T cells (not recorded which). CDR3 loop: CSASQRSPGEQFF.